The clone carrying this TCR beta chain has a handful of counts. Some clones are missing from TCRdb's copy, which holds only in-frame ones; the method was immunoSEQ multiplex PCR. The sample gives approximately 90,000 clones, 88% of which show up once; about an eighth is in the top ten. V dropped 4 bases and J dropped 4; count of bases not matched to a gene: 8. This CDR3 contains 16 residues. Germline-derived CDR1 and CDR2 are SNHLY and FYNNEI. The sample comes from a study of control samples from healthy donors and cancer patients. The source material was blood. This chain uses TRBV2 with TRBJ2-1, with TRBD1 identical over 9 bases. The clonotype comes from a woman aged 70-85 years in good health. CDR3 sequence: CASSGGGTGTYNEQFF. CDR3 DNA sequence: TGTGCCAGCAGTGGGGGAGGGACAGGGACTTACAATGAGCAGTTCTTC.